These T cell receptor beta chains were read from a single sample in a study of T cell changes during pregnancy in multiple sclerosis. Data came from immunoSEQ multiplex PCR; TCRdb stores just in-frame clones and leaves some out. There are approximately 100,000 clones in the sample; around 93% occur only once, and roughly 4% lies in the top ten. This material consisted of peripheral blood, taken in the first trimester of pregnancy. Receptor source: a female donor with multiple sclerosis, enrolled in a pregnancy study. Each CDR3 is given with its conserved first and last residue. D genes are given only for firm matches. Clone size, where shown, is once, few, many, or a class for clones that have expanded.

TGTGCCAGCAGCGCCCTCCCCGGGACTGTACACAATGAGCAGTTCTTC | CASSALPGTVHNEQFF | TRBJ2-1 | NA | NA | TRBV13
TGTGCCAGCAGCTTAGCGCTGGGGACTAGCGGCGATACGCAGTATTTT | CASSLALGTSGDTQYF | TRBJ2-3 | TRBD2 | NA | TRBV7-2
TGTGCCAGCAGCTTAGTTGCAACTAGCGGGGGAGACTACAATGAGCAGTTCTTC | CASSLVATSGGDYNEQFF | TRBJ2-1 | TRBD2 | NA | TRBV7-9
TGTGCCAGCAGCGAGGGTGGGGGGAATCAGCCCCAGCATTTT | CASSEGGGNQPQHF | TRBJ1-5 | NA | once | TRBV9
TGCGCCAGCAGCTTGGGGCCCGGGACAGGGGGCTACAATGAGCAGTTCTTC | CASSLGPGTGGYNEQFF | TRBJ2-1 | TRBD1 | NA | TRBV5-1
TGTGCCAGCAGCCGTACAGGGGGAGTTAGTCAGCCCCAGCATTTT | CASSRTGGVSQPQHF | TRBJ1-5 | TRBD1 | once | TRBV5-8
TGTGCCAGCAGTGAGTCGGGGGGGTGGAATACGCAGTATTTT | CASSESGGWNTQYF | TRBJ2-3 | TRBD2 | NA | TRBV6-1
TGTGCCAGCAGCTCCCCGGGACAGGGTTACGAGCAGTACTTC | CASSSPGQGYEQYF | TRBJ2-7 | TRBD1 | NA | TRBV11-2
TGTGCCAGCAGCCCTAGGACAGGATCCAACTATGGCTACACCTTC | CASSPRTGSNYGYTF | TRBJ1-2 | TRBD1 | NA | TRBV13
TGTGCCAGCAGCCTGGGGACAGGGCACTATGGCTACACCTTC | CASSLGTGHYGYTF | TRBJ1-2 | TRBD1 | NA | TRBV5-6
TGTGCCAGCAGGCGTATACCCCGGACGTCGGGGGAGGAGACCCAGTACTTC | CASRRIPRTSGEETQYF | TRBJ2-5 | NA | NA | TRBV27
TGCGCCAGCAGCCCCGGTAGCGGGGCCGGCTACGAGCAGTACTTC | CASSPGSGAGYEQYF | TRBJ2-7 | TRBD2 | NA | TRBV5-1
TGTGCCAGCAGCCCCGGATTTAGCGGGGGGGTGGTTAATGAGCAGTTCTTC | CASSPGFSGGVVNEQFF | TRBJ2-1 | TRBD2 | NA | TRBV2
TGTGCCAGCAGCTATGGGACAGGTAATGATGAGCAGTTCTTC | CASSYGTGNDEQFF | TRBJ2-1 | TRBD1 | NA | TRBV13
TGTGCCAGCAGCAGGAGGGACAGGGATGGGGCTTTCTTT | CASSRRDRDGAFF | TRBJ1-1 | TRBD1 | NA | TRBV7-9
TGTGCCAGCAGCTTAGGCGGGGGGCTACAAGAGACCCAGTACTTC | CASSLGGGLQETQYF | TRBJ2-5 | TRBD2 | NA | TRBV7-3
TGCGCCAGCAGTGAATTCGCCAGCGGGGTCTCCTACGAGCAGTACTTC | CASSEFASGVSYEQYF | TRBJ2-7 | TRBD2 | once | TRBV10-1
TGTGCCAGCAGCCTCGGACAGGAGATCTCCGAGCAGTACTTC | CASSLGQEISEQYF | TRBJ2-7 | TRBD1 | NA | TRBV9
TGTGCCAGCAGTAATAGCGGGGGGGCCGGGAGTGAGCAGTACTTC | CASSNSGGAGSEQYF | TRBJ2-7 | TRBD2 | NA | TRBV5-4
TGTGCCAGCAGCTCAGACAGGGCTAGCAATCAGCCCCAGCATTTT | CASSSDRASNQPQHF | TRBJ1-5 | TRBD1 | NA | TRBV5-4
TGTGCCAGCAGCCCTCGTAGGACAGACCTCACCGGGGAGCTGTTTTTT | CASSPRRTDLTGELFF | TRBJ2-2 | NA | NA | TRBV14
TGTGCCAGCAGCGGGTCTAGCGGGGGTGGGGAGACCCAGTACTTC | CASSGSSGGGETQYF | TRBJ2-5 | TRBD2 | once | TRBV9
TGTGCCAGCAGCCCCGGGGGGAACACTGAAGCTTTCTTT | CASSPGGNTEAFF | TRBJ1-1 | NA | NA | TRBV7-8
TGTGCCAGCAGCTCGCTTAAGGGACAGAACACTGAAGCTTTCTTT | CASSSLKGQNTEAFF | TRBJ1-1 | NA | once | TRBV7-9
TGTGCCAGCAGTTCCGCGGGGGCCGGGGAGACCCAGTACTTC | CASSSAGAGETQYF | TRBJ2-5 | NA | NA | TRBV28
TGTGCCACCAGGGCCCCTTTACCCTACAATGAGCAGTTCTTC | CATRAPLPYNEQFF | TRBJ2-1 | NA | NA | TRBV15
TGTGCCAGCAGCTTAGAGGGGGCCGGTGAAAAACTGTTTTTT | CASSLEGAGEKLFF | TRBJ1-4 | TRBD1 | NA | TRBV7-8
TGTGCCAGTAGTATTGGAGGAACGGCCTACGAGCAGTACTTC | CASSIGGTAYEQYF | TRBJ2-7 | NA | NA | TRBV19
TGTGCCAGCAGCTTAGCGTGGGGGCATCAGCCCCAGCATTTT | CASSLAWGHQPQHF | TRBJ1-5 | NA | NA | TRBV7-6
TGTGCCAGCAGTGGAGGCCTAGGTCACACCGGGGAGCTGTTTTTT | CASSGGLGHTGELFF | TRBJ2-2 | NA | NA | TRBV6-1
TGTGCCAGCAGCTTAGCGAGGCAGAACACAGATACGCAGTATTTT | CASSLARQNTDTQYF | TRBJ2-3 | NA | once | TRBV7-8
TGTGCCAGCAGCCCAGCGGCTGAGCAGTTCTTC | CASSPAAEQFF | TRBJ2-1 | NA | NA | TRBV7-9
TGTGCCAGCAGCTTAGATGCAGGGAACACTGAAGCTTTCTTT | CASSLDAGNTEAFF | TRBJ1-1 | NA | NA | TRBV11-3
TGTGCCAGCAGCGTCCTGGACAGCAGTGTGAACACTGAAGCTTTCTTT | CASSVLDSSVNTEAFF | TRBJ1-1 | NA | once | TRBV9
TGTGCCAGTAGTTTCACCAGCGGGGGGCCGGGTACAGATACGCAGTATTTT | CASSFTSGGPGTDTQYF | TRBJ2-3 | TRBD2 | once | TRBV19
TGTGCTAGTGCTCCCGGGACTAGCGGGGACCGTAGCACCGGGGAGCTGTTTTTT | CASAPGTSGDRSTGELFF | TRBJ2-2 | TRBD2 | NA | TRBV12-5
TGTGCCAGCAGCTCCCCGCGGGGGGGCCTCACAGATACGCAGTATTTT | CASSSPRGGLTDTQYF | TRBJ2-3 | TRBD2 | NA | TRBV13
TGTGCCTGGGGCCCGGGACAGAATGAAAAACTGTTTTTT | CAWGPGQNEKLFF | TRBJ1-4 | TRBD1 | NA | TRBV30
TGTGCCAGCAGCCAAGAGGGATGGCGGGGCCAGCAGTACTTC | CASSQEGWRGQQYF | TRBJ2-7 | NA | NA | TRBV4-2
TGCGCCAGCAGTGAGTATAAGAGGACAGGGAGATACGAGCAGTACTTC | CASSEYKRTGRYEQYF | TRBJ2-7 | TRBD1 | NA | TRBV10-2
TGTGCCAGCAGCTGGGGACAGCTAAACACCGGGGAGCTGTTTTTT | CASSWGQLNTGELFF | TRBJ2-2 | TRBD1 | NA | TRBV5-4
TGTGCCAGCAGCTTAATTAGCGGGGGGGCAAATACGCAGTATTTT | CASSLISGGANTQYF | TRBJ2-3 | TRBD2 | once | TRBV7-3
TGTGCCAGCCGAGGCACAACCTACGAGCAGTACTTC | CASRGTTYEQYF | TRBJ2-7 | NA | NA | TRBV19
TGTGCCAGCAGTTACATCCGGGGGGGGGTGGGTGAGCAGTTCTTC | CASSYIRGGVGEQFF | TRBJ2-1 | TRBD2 | NA | TRBV6-5
TGTGCCAGCAGCGTAGCGCTAGCGGGGGGCCCCGATGAGCAGTTCTTC | CASSVALAGGPDEQFF | TRBJ2-1 | TRBD2 | NA | TRBV9
TGTGCCAGCAGTTACGAGACCGGGAAATACAATGAGCAGTTCTTC | CASSYETGKYNEQFF | TRBJ2-1 | NA | once | TRBV6-5
TGTGCCATCAGTGAGTCAGAGACTGAAGCTTTCTTT | CAISESETEAFF | TRBJ1-1 | NA | NA | TRBV10-3
TGCAGTGCCAGACAGGGCGAGACCCAGTACTTC | CSARQGETQYF | TRBJ2-5 | TRBD1 | NA | TRBV20-1
TGTGCCAGCAGCCGTGGGACAGGGGTGGGTCAGCCCCAGCATTTT | CASSRGTGVGQPQHF | TRBJ1-5 | TRBD1 | NA | TRBV16
TGTGCCAGCTTCTCGGGGTCGGCAACATACAATGAGCAGTTCTTC | CASFSGSATYNEQFF | TRBJ2-1 | NA | NA | TRBV5-4
TGCGCCAGCAGCTTCCCCGGGACAGGCTCAATCTCCTACAATGAGCAGTTCTTC | CASSFPGTGSISYNEQFF | TRBJ2-1 | TRBD1 | NA | TRBV5-1
TGCAGCGTTGAAGATCTGTCCAGGGAATCTTCCTATGGCTACACCTTC | CSVEDLSRESSYGYTF | TRBJ1-2 | NA | NA | TRBV29-1
TGCGCCAGCAGCTTAAGGACTAGCGGGGGGGCGGATACGCAGTATTTT | CASSLRTSGGADTQYF | TRBJ2-3 | TRBD2 | NA | TRBV5-1
TGTGCCAGCGAAGGGGGCCGGACTGAAGCTTTCTTT | CASEGGRTEAFF | TRBJ1-1 | TRBD1 | NA | TRBV7-8
TGTGCTAGTGGTTTGGCTATAAGCAGGGCGCAGAACACTGAAGCTTTCTTT | CASGLAISRAQNTEAFF | TRBJ1-1 | NA | NA | TRBV12-5
TGTGCCAGCAGCCGACAGAACACTGAAGCTTTCTTT | CASSRQNTEAFF | TRBJ1-1 | NA | NA | TRBV5-4
TGTGCCAGCAGCCCCGAACCAACAGGGTTCTACGGCTACACCTTC | CASSPEPTGFYGYTF | TRBJ1-2 | NA | NA | TRBV14